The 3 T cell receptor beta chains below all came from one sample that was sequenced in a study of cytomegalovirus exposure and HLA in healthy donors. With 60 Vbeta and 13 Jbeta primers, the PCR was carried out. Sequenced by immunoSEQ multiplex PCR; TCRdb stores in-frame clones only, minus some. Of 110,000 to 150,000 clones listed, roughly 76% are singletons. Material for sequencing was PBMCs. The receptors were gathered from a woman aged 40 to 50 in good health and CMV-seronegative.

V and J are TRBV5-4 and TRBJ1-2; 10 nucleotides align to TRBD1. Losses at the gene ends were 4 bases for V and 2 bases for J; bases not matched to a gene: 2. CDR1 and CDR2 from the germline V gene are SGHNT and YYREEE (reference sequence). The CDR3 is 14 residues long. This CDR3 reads CASSRDRGNYGYTF. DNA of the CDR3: TGTGCCAGCAGCCGGGACAGGGGAAACTATGGCTACACCTTC.

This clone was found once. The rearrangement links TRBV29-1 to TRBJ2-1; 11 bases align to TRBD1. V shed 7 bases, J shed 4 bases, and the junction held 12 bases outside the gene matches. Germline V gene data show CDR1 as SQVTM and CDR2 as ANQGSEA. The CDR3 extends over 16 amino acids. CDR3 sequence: CSAQRDRGSLYNEQFF. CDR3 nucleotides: TGCAGCGCACAACGGGACAGGGGGTCCCTATACAATGAGCAGTTCTTC.

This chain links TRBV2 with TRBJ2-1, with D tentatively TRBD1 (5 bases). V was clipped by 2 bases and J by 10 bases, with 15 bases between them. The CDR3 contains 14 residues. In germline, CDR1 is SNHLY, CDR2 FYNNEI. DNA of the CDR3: TGTGCCAGCAGTGAACAGGGTATGGGTGAGGAGCAGTTCTTC. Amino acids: CASSEQGMGEEQFF.